Sequencing of this TCR beta chain was carried out in a study of CD8 T cells in Susac syndrome. Reverse transcription of about 0.5 to 1 ug RNA used random hexamers. With immunoSEQ multiplex PCR, TCR beta CDR3 was amplified across 54 Vbeta and 13 Jbeta. TCRdb re-analysed the immunoSEQ multiplex PCR reads in MiXCR, keeping a single row per CDR3 protein. The sample consists of around 56,000 distinct CDR3 sequences, around nine tenths of them appearing once. In germline, CDR1 is MGHDK, CDR2 SYGVNS. The CDR3 spans 14 residues. Trimming took 4 bases from V and 5 from J; bases not matched to a gene: 6. Blood CD8+ and CD4+ T cells underwent high-throughput TCR beta sequencing.

The V call is TRBV25-1, the J call TRBJ2-7, with 9 nucleotides matching TRBD1. This clonotype was obtained from a human donor in good health. The sample was CD8+ T cells from PBMCs. CDR3 amino acids: CASSGWDRVDEQYF. In DNA form, the CDR3 reads TGTGCCAGCAGTGGATGGGACAGGGTGGACGAGCAGTACTTC.